What follows are 10 T cell receptor beta chains derived from one specimen sequenced in a study of CD4 T cells in relation to SARS-CoV-2 and coronaviruses. Measured with immunoSEQ multiplex PCR; TCRdb has only the in-frame clones, and not every one. The table lists some 45,000 clones, over 75% of them singletons, with more than 1.2% in the top ten. These TCRs' antigens remain unknown. Sequencing was carried out using naive CD4+ T cells from PBMCs, cultured in vitro. Subset in this sample: naive CD4+ T cells isolated by negative enrichment. Receptor source: an adult with COVID-19.

This clone occurred a few times. V usage is TRBV5-1 and J usage is TRBJ1-3, with TRBD1 identical over 7 bases. Germline V gives CDR1 SGHRS, CDR2 YFSETQ. The CDR3 spans 17 residues. J was trimmed by 1 base and V by 5 bases; bases with no gene match: 12. This CDR3 is CASRGPGQLSSGNTIYF. CDR3 nucleotides: TGCGCCAGCAGGGGCCCGGGACAGCTAAGTTCTGGAAACACCATATATTTT.

The chain combines TRBV11-2 with TRBJ2-5, with D possibly matching TRBD2 (5 bases). Germline-derived CDR1 and CDR2 are SGHAT and FQNNGV. There are 13 residues in the CDR3. The V and J ends lost 4 bases and 3 bases respectively, with 9 bases between them. CDR3 sequence (DNA): TGTGCCAGCAGCTCAACTAGGGAAGAGACCCAGTACTTC. Its translation is CASSSTREETQYF.

This chain connects TRBV6-2 or TRBV6-3 to TRBJ2-7; D is possibly TRBD1 (5 bases). V dropped 4 bases and J dropped 4 bases, with 8 bases sitting between them. The CDR3 spans 12 residues. Germline values: CDR1 MNHEY, CDR2 SVGEGT. DNA for the CDR3: TGTGCCAGCAGTTCAGGGTTTTACGAGCAGTACTTC. This encodes CASSSGFYEQYF.

The genes are TRBV4-1 and TRBJ2-7, with TRBD1 matching over 9 bases. The V gene's germline CDR1 is MGHRA and CDR2 YSYEKL. The V gene end was trimmed by 0 bases and the J gene end by 3 bases; junction bases not matched to a gene: 6. CDR3 length equals 16 residues. CDR3 sequence: CASSQETMTGGYEQYF. The CDR3 DNA reads as TGCGCCAGCAGCCAAGAAACGATGACAGGGGGCTACGAGCAGTACTTC.

The chain uses TRBV5-5 and TRBJ1-5; tentative D call: TRBD1 (6 bases). CDR3 length: 17 residues. Germline CDR1 SGHKS, CDR2 YYEKEE (reference sequence). The germline V and J ends were trimmed by 2 bases and 4 bases, with 19 bases remaining between them. The CDR3 coding sequence is TGTGCCAGCAGCTTTGGTACAGGGTACTTCGGAAATCAGCCCCAGCATTTT. Protein: CASSFGTGYFGNQPQHF. Together with reference TRBV5-5 and TRBJ1-5, the CDR3 gives the full variable domain: DAGVTQSPTHLIKTRGQQVTLRCSPISGHKSVSWYQQVLGQGPQFIFQYYEKEERGRGNFPDRFSARQFPNYSSELNVNALLLGDSALYLCASSFGTGYFGNQPQHFGDGTRLSIL.

The CDR3 sequence: CSVERYGATEAFF. CDR3 nucleotide sequence: TGCAGCGTTGAACGCTATGGAGCCACTGAAGCTTTCTTT. The J gene is TRBJ1-1, the V gene TRBV29-1, with no clear D. The CDR3 has 13 amino acids. Trimming pared 2 bases from V and 4 bases from J, leaving 11 bases between. Germline CDR1 SQVTM, CDR2 ANQGSEA.

The chain couples TRBV6-1 to TRBJ2-5; D remains unclear. Germline CDR1 and CDR2: MNHNS and SASEGT. Trimming removed 3 bases from V and 2 bases from J, with 7 bases in between. This CDR3 contains 13 residues. As DNA, the CDR3 is TGTGCCAGCAGTGAGCACAGACAAGAGACCCAGTACTTC. This translates into CASSEHRQETQYF.

The rearrangement uses TRBV19 and TRBJ1-1, with no clear D. Trimming removed 4 bases at V and 2 bases at J, with 14 bases between. Germline CDR1 LNHDA, CDR2 SQIVND (reference sequence). The CDR3 is 15 amino acids. Here the CDR3 DNA reads TGTGCCAGTAGTACTGTCGAGGCACCAAACACTGAAGCTTTCTTT. Amino acids: CASSTVEAPNTEAFF. The variable domain in full, completed from reference TRBV19 and TRBJ1-1, reads DGGITQSPKYLFRKEGQNVTLSCEQNLNHDAMYWYRQDPGQGLRLIYYSQIVNDFQKGDIAEGYSVSREKKESFPLTVTSAQKNPTAFYLCASSTVEAPNTEAFFGQGTRLTVV.

The J gene is TRBJ2-2, the V gene TRBV29-1; D is tentatively TRBD1 or TRBD2 (5 bases each). Trimming shortened V by 7 bases and J by 3 bases, and 9 bases separated the two germline ends. The CDR3 contains 12 residues. Germline CDR1 is SQVTM and CDR2 is ANQGSEA. The CDR3 nucleotides read TGCAGCGCCCGGGACGACACCGGGGAGCTGTTTTTT. Translated: CSARDDTGELFF.

The gene calls are TRBV3-1 (or the pseudogene TRBV3-2) and TRBJ1-1; D gene uncertain. CDR3 length: 12 amino acids. Germline CDR1 LGHDT, CDR2 YNNKEL (reference sequence). V lost 4 bases to trimming and J lost 5 bases, with 8 bases between them. The CDR3 region is CASSLTGTEAFF. The CDR3 nucleotides read TGTGCCAGCAGCCTTACTGGGACTGAAGCTTTCTTT.